This is a list of T cell receptor beta chains from one sample in a study of regulatory T cells in long-lasting Graves disease. TCRdb fed the multiplex PCR reads into MiXCR, producing one record per CDR3 protein. The repertoire holds 400,000 to 500,000 distinct CDR3 sequences, with approximately 22% as singletons. The sample here was peripheral blood mononuclear cells (PBMCs), taken when the disease was refractory, from a patient treated with antithyroid drugs. These receptors were collected from a female donor with Graves disease. Each CDR3 is given with its conserved first and last residue. D genes are given only for firm matches. Some rows have no size entry. The others give once, few or many, or a class for an expanded clone.

V gene	J gene	D gene	clone size	CDR3 protein	CDR3 DNA
TRBV27	TRBJ2-1	.	.	CATSVERGSYNEQFF	TGTGCCACCAGTGTCGAGAGAGGCTCCTACAATGAGCAGTTCTTC
TRBV5-1	TRBJ1-4	.	many	CASTSGGSTNEKLFF	TGCGCCAGCACCTCGGGAGGCTCAACTAATGAAAAACTGTTTTTT
TRBV3-1	TRBJ2-7	.	.	CASSQGTLHEQYF	TGTGCCAGCAGCCAAGGCACCCTCCACGAGCAGTACTTC
TRBV19	TRBJ2-5	.	.	CASSPNRGGETQYF	TGTGCCAGTAGTCCCAACAGGGGAGGAGAGACCCAGTACTTC
TRBV6-1	TRBJ2-5	.	.	CASGLRGSQKETQYF	TGTGCCAGCGGGCTACGGGGGTCTCAAAAGGAGACCCAGTACTTC
TRBV7-9	TRBJ2-3	.	.	CASSFGRSPDTQYF	TGTGCCAGCAGCTTTGGCAGGTCCCCAGATACGCAGTATTTT
TRBV20-1	TRBJ2-7	.	once	CSARGGAQGTDEQYF	TGCAGTGCCCGAGGAGGGGCTCAGGGGACCGACGAGCAGTACTTC
TRBV20-1	TRBJ2-1	TRBD2	many	CSAREWLAGAAYNEQFF	TGCAGTGCTAGAGAGTGGCTAGCGGGAGCGGCCTACAATGAGCAGTTCTTC
TRBV11-2	TRBJ2-7	.	many	CASSLVDRPTLLYF	TGTGCCAGCAGCTTAGTCGACAGGCCTACCCTACTTTACTTC
TRBV6-1	TRBJ1-1	.	many	CASTMGAYTEAFF	TGTGCCAGCACCATGGGGGCATATACCGAAGCTTTCTTT
TRBV6-2/TRBV6-3	TRBJ1-5	.	.	CASSYMGTRGPQHF	TGTGCCAGCAGTTACATGGGGACTAGAGGTCCCCAGCATTTT
TRBV20-1	TRBJ2-7	.	many	CSALGQNSYEQYF	TGCAGTGCCCTGGGCCAGAACTCCTACGAGCAGTACTTC
TRBV28	TRBJ2-5	.	many	CASKDIRTQETQYF	TGTGCCAGCAAGGACATACGGACCCAAGAGACCCAGTACTTC
TRBV20-1	TRBJ2-5	TRBD2	.	CSARFGLAGGETQYF	TGCAGTGCTAGATTCGGACTAGCGGGAGGAGAGACCCAGTACTTC
TRBV2	TRBJ2-7	TRBD1	once	CASSETGGSQYERYF	TGTGCCAGCAGCGAGACAGGGGGTTCTCAATACGAGCGGTACTTC
TRBV6-2/TRBV6-3	TRBJ2-1	.	.	CASRRAVNEQFF	TGTGCCAGCAGGAGGGCGGTCAATGAGCAGTTCTTC
TRBV29-1	TRBJ1-1	.	.	CSVAGSTEAFF	TGCAGCGTTGCTGGTTCGACTGAAGCTTTCTTT
TRBV28	TRBJ1-6	.	many	CASSKGTQAGSSPLHF	TGTGCCAGCAGCAAAGGGACTCAAGCGGGGAGTTCACCCCTCCACTTT
TRBV5-1	TRBJ2-1	TRBD2	.	CASRAATSGSYEQFF	TGCGCCAGCCGTGCCGCGACTAGCGGGAGTTATGAGCAGTTCTTC
TRBV7-6	TRBJ1-1	TRBD1	.	CASSLEAGTGGSGTEAFF	TGTGCCAGCAGCTTAGAGGCCGGGACAGGGGGCTCGGGGACTGAAGCTTTCTTT
TRBV27	TRBJ2-4	TRBD1	many	CASSLLDRNIQYF	TGTGCCAGCAGTTTACTGGACAGGAACATTCAGTACTTC
TRBV28	TRBJ2-7	TRBD2	many	CASSPGLAVDEQYF	TGTGCCAGCAGCCCGGGACTAGCGGTCGACGAGCAGTACTTC
TRBV20-1	TRBJ1-4	.	many	CSASGGPNEKLFF	TGCAGTGCCAGCGGGGGTCCTAATGAAAAACTGTTTTTT
TRBV7-9	TRBJ1-5	.	.	CASSPMGDYQPQHF	TGTGCCAGCAGCCCGATGGGGGATTATCAGCCCCAGCATTTT
TRBV20-1	TRBJ2-5	TRBD1	many	CSARTGTGRGETQYF	TGCAGTGCTAGGACAGGGACAGGGCGCGGGGAGACCCAGTACTTC
TRBV20-1	TRBJ1-1	.	many	CSARDERSSTEAFF	TGCAGTGCTAGAGATGAACGGAGTAGCACTGAAGCTTTCTTT
TRBV28	TRBJ2-7	TRBD2	many	CASSFTLSGEQYF	TGTGCCAGCAGTTTTACCCTTAGCGGGGAGCAGTACTTC
TRBV7-9	TRBJ2-7	.	.	CASSLKEGAEQYF	TGTGCCAGCAGCTTAAAGGAGGGAGCTGAGCAGTACTTC
TRBV20-1	TRBJ2-5	TRBD2	few	CSARSSGPFQETQYF	TGCAGTGCTCGCTCTAGCGGACCTTTCCAAGAGACCCAGTACTTC
TRBV10-3	TRBJ1-1	TRBD1	.	CAISGTGHSEAFF	TGTGCCATCTCCGGGACAGGGCATTCGGAAGCTTTCTTT
TRBV12-3/TRBV12-4	TRBJ1-2	.	.	CASSRTADNYGYTF	TGTGCCAGCTCCCGGACAGCAGATAATTATGGCTACACCTTC
TRBV7-9	TRBJ2-3	.	.	CASSPYDAQYF	TGTGCCAGCAGCCCCTATGATGCGCAGTATTTT
TRBV6-1	TRBJ2-2	TRBD1	.	CASSSRDRGTAGELFF	TGTGCCAGCAGTAGTCGGGACAGGGGAACGGCCGGGGAGCTGTTTTTT
TRBV28	TRBJ2-7	.	.	CASRTETLRYEQYF	TGTGCCAGTCGAACAGAAACCTTAAGATACGAGCAGTACTTC
TRBV7-9	TRBJ2-5	.	many	CASSDWTTTSGTQYF	TGTGCCAGCAGCGACTGGACTACCACAAGCGGGACCCAGTACTTC
TRBV12-3/TRBV12-4	TRBJ1-2	.	.	CASSSGGEGGYTF	TGTGCCAGCAGTTCAGGTGGGGAGGGTGGCTACACCTTC
TRBV20-1	TRBJ2-1	.	.	CSASLWGRDSNEQFF	TGCAGTGCTAGTCTGTGGGGACGGGACTCCAATGAGCAGTTCTTC
TRBV9	TRBJ2-7	.	few	CASSPGDTLGEEQYF	TGTGCCAGCAGCCCCGGGGACACCCTGGGAGAGGAGCAGTACTTC
TRBV29-1	TRBJ2-7	TRBD2	few	CSVAPGLSSYEQYF	TGCAGCGTCGCGCCGGGACTAAGCTCCTACGAGCAGTACTTC
TRBV19	TRBJ1-4	.	.	CASSIDGRGFPTNEKLPF	TGTGCCAGTAGTATAGATGGCAGGGGATTTCCAACTAATGAAAAACTGCCTTTT
TRBV20-1	TRBJ2-1	.	.	CSAWVTDYNEQFF	TGCAGTGCGTGGGTGACAGACTACAATGAGCAGTTCTTC